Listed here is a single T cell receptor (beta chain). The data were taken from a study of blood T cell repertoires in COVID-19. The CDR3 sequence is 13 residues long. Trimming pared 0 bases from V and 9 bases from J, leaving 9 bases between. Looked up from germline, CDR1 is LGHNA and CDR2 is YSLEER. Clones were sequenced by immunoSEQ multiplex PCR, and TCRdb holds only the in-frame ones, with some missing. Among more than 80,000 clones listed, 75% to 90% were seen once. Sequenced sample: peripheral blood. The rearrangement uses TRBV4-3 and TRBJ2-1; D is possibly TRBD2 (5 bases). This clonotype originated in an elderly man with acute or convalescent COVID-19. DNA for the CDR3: TGCGCCAGCAGCCAAGAGACGCGGGTTGAGCAGTTCTTC. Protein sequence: CASSQETRVEQFF.